A single sample is the source of the 29 T cell receptor beta chains below, sequenced in a study of glioma-infiltrating T cells. Using RNA template, CDR3s of TCR alpha and beta were amplified with iRepertoire arm-PCR. TCRdb re-derived calls from the multiplex PCR reads in MiXCR, one entry per CDR3 protein. The sample records around 190,000 distinct CDR3 sequences, over 40% being singletons. The sample consisted of glioma tissue, nonneoplastic brain tissue, or PBMCs (not recorded which). The receptors derive from a human donor with low-grade glioma or glioblastoma, undergoing nonglioma brain surgery, or in good health (not recorded which).

In its sample, this clonotype was seen a few times. The rearrangement uses TRBV19 and TRBJ1-2, with unresolved D. This CDR3 contains 12 residues. Per germline, CDR1 LNHDA and CDR2 SQIVND (reference sequence). The V gene lost 3 bases and the J gene lost 5 bases, with 7 bases spanning the gap. The CDR3 protein is CASSISVYGYTF. As DNA, the CDR3 is TGTGCCAGTAGTATTTCAGTTTATGGCTACACCTTC.

A note on this clonotype: Just one base apart from a much larger clone, this may be a read error. The chain employs TRBV20-1 and TRBJ2-2; the D gene is possibly TRBD2 (5 bases). The germline gives CDR1 DFQATT, CDR2 SNEGSKA (reference sequence). The CDR3 runs to 15 residues. Trimming removed 3 bases at V and 1 base at J, with 12 bases between. CDR3 bases: TGCAGTGCTAGTTCCGGGAAAGGGAACACCGGGGAGCTGTTTTTT. This sequence encodes CSASSGKGNTGELFF.

As concerns this clonotype: Since a much larger clone is just one base distant, this may be a read error. The CDR3 loop is CASSEYHYYGYTF. CDR3 DNA sequence: TGTGCCAGCAGTGAATACCACTACTATGGCTACACCTTC. The rearrangement joins TRBV2 to TRBJ1-2; unclear D gene. Germline V CDR1 and CDR2: SNHLY, FYNNEI. The V gene lost 2 bases and the J gene lost 3 bases, with 7 bases spanning the gap. The CDR3 consists of 13 residues.

As to this clonotype: A single base separates this from a much larger clone, so it may be a read error. The genes are TRBV7-9 and TRBJ2-1; D not certain. Per the germline V gene, CDR1 is SEHNR and CDR2 is FQNEAQ (reference sequence). CDR3 length: 12 amino acids. Written as DNA, the CDR3 is TGTGCCAGCAGCTTAGTGAGCAATGAGAAGTTCTTC. Its translation: CASSLVSNEKFF.

Comment on this clonotype: This sequence may be a read error, since a much larger clone differs from it by one base. This sequence joins TRBV28 and TRBJ2-1; D is possibly TRBD1 (5 bases). Between the trimmed V and J ends, which lost 4 bases and 10 bases, there was a span of 11 bases. The CDR3 runs to 12 residues. Germline CDR1 is MDHEN and CDR2 is SYDVKM. CDR3 nucleotides: TGTGCCAGCAGTTACAGGTTTGGCGAGCAGTTCTTC. Protein sequence: CASSYRFGEQFF.

This clonotype was recorded a few times. V and J are TRBV19 and TRBJ1-5; D gene ambiguous. This CDR3 has 14 amino acids. Trimming removed 2 bases from V and 1 base from J, with 6 bases in between. In germline, CDR1 is LNHDA, CDR2 SQIVND (reference sequence). The CDR3 here is CASSISESNQPQHF. The CDR3 nucleotides are TGTGCCAGTAGTATATCCGAAAGCAATCAGCCCCAGCATTTT.

A remark on this clonotype: One end of the junction varies from germline; a read error may be responsible. The chain couples TRBV4-1 to TRBJ2-1; D possibly corresponds to TRBD2 (6 bases). The CDR3 spans 16 residues. The germline gives CDR1 MGHRA, CDR2 YSYEKL. CDR3 nucleotides: TGCGCCAGCAGCCAAGATAATAGCGGAAGGTACAATGAGCAGCTCTTC. Amino acid sequence: CASSQDNSGRYNEQLF.

About this clonotype itself: It may be a read error: a sequence one base away is much more abundant. The chain links TRBV5-4 to TRBJ2-3; D is unresolved. This CDR3 contains 13 residues. Trimming removed 2 bases from V and 2 bases from J, with 6 bases in between. Germline values: CDR1 SGHNT, CDR2 YYREEE (reference sequence). The CDR3 protein is CASSFDTTDTQYF. The CDR3 DNA reads TGTGCCAGCAGCTTCGACACCACAGATACGCAGTATTTT.

This clonotype was picked up a small number of times. The rearrangement links TRBV7-9 to TRBJ2-2; no reliable D call. The germline V gene has CDR1 SEHNR and CDR2 FQNEAQ (reference sequence). V gave up 4 bases and J gave up 0 bases, with 21 bases separating them. This CDR3 region has 19 residues. The CDR3 spells CASSSIRTAAEANTGELFF. The CDR3 DNA reads as TGTGCCAGCAGCTCTATTAGGACCGCGGCCGAGGCGAACACCGGGGAGCTGTTTTTT.

This sequence joins TRBV12-3 or TRBV12-4 and TRBJ2-1; TRBD2 aligns across 9 bases. CDR3 length: 17 amino acids. Trimming removed 3 bases from V and 1 base from J; junction bases left unmatched: 7. The CDR3 coding sequence is TGTGCCAGCAGTTTCACGTTAGCGGGAGTATCCTACAATGAGCAGTTCTTC. It codes for CASSFTLAGVSYNEQFF.

Details on this clonotype: This sequence may be a read error, since a much larger clone differs from it by one base. The chain recombines TRBV3-1 with TRBJ1-1; TRBD1 is a possible D gene (6 bases). The CDR3 spans 13 residues. Trimming pared 7 bases from V and 6 bases from J, leaving 15 bases between. The germline CDR1 and CDR2 sequences are LGHDT and YNNKEL (reference sequence). The DNA for the CDR3 is TGTGCCAGCATCCGGAGAGACAGGTCTGAAGCTTTCTTT. It encodes CASIRRDRSEAFF.

This clonotype was counted only a few times. The chain links TRBV24-1 to TRBJ2-1, with D uncertain. Germline-derived CDR1 and CDR2 are KGHDR and SFDVKD. The V end was cut by 5 bases, the J end by 0 bases, with 13 bases between. The CDR3 has 16 amino acids. The CDR3 DNA sequence: TGTGCCACCAGTGCCCTGACGTTAAGCTCCTACAATGAGCAGTTCTTC. Translating it yields CATSALTLSSYNEQFF.

This clonotype showed up just a few times. This sequence joins TRBV9 and TRBJ2-7; the D is unclear. The length of the CDR3 is 13 residues. V lost 0 bases and J 7 bases, leaving 11 bases between the germline ends. Per germline, CDR1 SGDLS and CDR2 YYNGEE. The CDR3 sequence is CASSVEVGREQYF. CDR3 sequence (DNA): TGTGCCAGCAGCGTAGAGGTGGGTAGGGAGCAGTACTTC.

The rearrangement joins TRBV5-1 to TRBJ2-2, with no clear D. Germline loops: CDR1 SGHRS, CDR2 YFSETQ. The CDR3 sequence is 17 residues long. V was pared by 0 bases and J by 5 bases, with 17 bases between. CDR3 sequence reads: CASSLGPSRTKTGELFF. CDR3 DNA: TGCGCCAGCAGCTTGGGACCTTCGCGCACTAAGACCGGGGAGCTGTTTTTT.

There are a few counts of this clonotype. V gene TRBV7-9 combines with J gene TRBJ1-1; D uncertain. This CDR3 has 13 residues. Germline lookup yields CDR1 SEHNR and CDR2 FQNEAQ (reference sequence). V was shortened by 3 bases and J by 10 bases, with 15 bases between the two germline ends. CDR3 loop: CASSLVVEGVAFF. The CDR3 DNA is TGTGCCAGCAGCTTGGTAGTCGAGGGAGTAGCTTTCTTT.

The genes are TRBV5-1 and TRBJ2-2; the D is unclear. The V gene's germline CDR1 is SGHRS and CDR2 YFSETQ. This CDR3 comprises 16 residues. The V end lost 0 bases, the J end lost 0 bases, and 9 bases lay between the germline ends. CDR3 bases: TGCGCCAGCAGCTTGGAGGTAGGGTCGAACACCGGGGAGCTGTTTTTT. Residues: CASSLEVGSNTGELFF.

This clonotype was seen a handful of times. This may arise from a read error, as a much more abundant clone is one base away. The rearrangement uses TRBV7-9 and TRBJ2-3; 12 positions match TRBD2. The CDR3 consists of 14 residues. The J segment lost 5 bases and the V segment lost 7 bases, leaving 4 bases of the junction unmatched. In germline, CDR1 is SEHNR, CDR2 FQNEAQ (reference sequence). The chain's CDR3 is CASIPSGREDTQYF. For the CDR3, the DNA is TGTGCCAGCATCCCTAGCGGGAGGGAAGATACGCAGTATTTT.

A word on this clonotype: A much larger clone is a single base away; this may be a read error. The J gene is TRBJ2-1, the V gene TRBV28, with 10 nucleotides matching TRBD1. CDR3 size: 16 residues. Germline V gene lookup returns CDR1 MDHEN and CDR2 SYDVKM. V shed 3 bases, J shed 10 bases, and the junction held 12 bases outside the gene matches. The CDR3 bases are TGTGCCAGCAGTTTGCACGGGACAGGGGCATACATGGAGCAGTTCTTC. Amino acids: CASSLHGTGAYMEQFF.

Note on this clonotype: This is likely a read error, given that the CDR3 carries no conserved phenylalanine or tryptophan at its end. This chain links TRBV20-1 with TRBJ2-5; D is unresolved. Germline CDR1 reads DFQATT; CDR2 reads SNEGSKA (reference sequence). CDR3 length: 14 residues. V lost 6 bases and J lost 6, with 20 bases in between. Written as DNA, the CDR3 is TGCAGTGCCAGAACCGAGCTGCATCCCCAGACCCAGTACCTC. The encoded protein is CSARTELHPQTQYL.

The V gene is TRBV19, the J gene TRBJ2-2, with D possibly matching TRBD1 (5 bases). Germline V gene data show CDR1 as LNHDA and CDR2 as SQIVND (reference sequence). V was clipped by 4 bases and J by 0 bases, with 12 bases between them. The CDR3 has 16 residues. The CDR3 bases are TGTGCCAGTAGTAGGGGCGGCAGGGCGAACACCGGGGAGCTGTTTTTT. Translated, it gives CASSRGGRANTGELFF.

This clonotype was detected many times. The genes are TRBV24-1 and TRBJ2-1; 10 bases align to TRBD2. The CDR3 is made up of 15 amino acids. With V trimmed by 10 bases and J by 5 bases, 10 bases remained unmatched. Per the germline V gene, CDR1 is KGHDR and CDR2 is SFDVKD. CDR3 sequence: CATSRAGGSHNEQFF. The CDR3 bases are TGTGCCACGTCGCGAGCGGGAGGGTCCCACAATGAGCAGTTCTTC.

On this clonotype itself: Germline and junction disagree at one end, which may indicate a read error. The chain links TRBV7-9 to TRBJ2-1; D gene ambiguous. Germline values: CDR1 SEHNR, CDR2 FQNEAQ (reference sequence). This CDR3 has 14 residues. CDR3 nucleotide sequence: TGTGCCAGCAGCTTAGGGCACCCCTACAATGGGCAGTTCTTC. Translation: CASSLGHPYNGQFF.

This clonotype occurred a few times. The rearrangement uses TRBV10-1 and TRBJ2-3; D is perhaps TRBD2 (5 bases). Germline assignment: CDR1 WNHNN and CDR2 SYGVQD (reference sequence). The CDR3 runs 14 residues. Trimming removed 10 bases at V and 6 bases at J, with 20 bases between. The CDR3 here is CATSDSSRTDTQYF. Written as DNA, the CDR3 is TGCGCCACCTCTGACTCTAGCCGGACCGATACGCAGTATTTT.

Points on this clonotype: This may be a read error, as it is one base from a much larger clone. The rearrangement links TRBV7-9 to TRBJ2-5; no clear D gene. The CDR3 loop spans 15 amino acids. The germline V and J ends were trimmed by 6 bases and 0 bases, with 14 bases remaining between them. In germline, CDR1 is SEHNR, CDR2 FQNEAQ (reference sequence). The DNA for the CDR3 is TGTGCCAGCAGTCAAACAGTGACACACCAAGAGACCCAGTACTTC. It encodes CASSQTVTHQETQYF.

On this clonotype itself: At one end, the junction sequence differs from germline, possibly due to a read error. J is TRBJ2-1 and V is TRBV6-1; 10 bases are a match to TRBD2. Germline CDR1 MNHNS, CDR2 SASEGT. The CDR3 is made up of 15 amino acids. CDR3 coding DNA: TGTGTCAGCAGTGAGAGTATAGCGGGAGGTCGTGAGCAGTTCTTC. Translation gives CVSSESIAGGREQFF.

Ten or more counts support this clonotype. The gene calls are TRBV24-1 and TRBJ1-1, with D perhaps matching TRBD1 (5 bases). The germline V and J ends were trimmed by 6 bases and 4 bases, with 20 bases remaining between them. This CDR3 has 16 amino acids. CDR1 KGHDR and CDR2 SFDVKD come from the germline V gene. The CDR3 DNA is TGTGCCACCAGTCGTAGGGCAGGGTCTGAGGGCACTGAAGCTTTCTTT. Residues: CATSRRAGSEGTEAFF.

The V call is TRBV7-2, the J call TRBJ1-3; D may be TRBD1 (6 bases). This CDR3 has 14 residues. V lost 4 bases to trimming and J lost 12 bases, with 19 bases between them. The germline gives CDR1 SGHTA, CDR2 FQGNSA. CDR3 amino acids: CASSYVAGELSIYF. The CDR3 DNA sequence: TGTGCCAGCAGCTACGTGGCAGGGGAACTCAGCATATATTTT.

The chain joins TRBV2 to TRBJ2-6; D gene ambiguous. V dropped 7 bases and J dropped 0 bases, with 7 bases sitting between them. The CDR3 sequence is 14 residues long. The V gene's germline CDR1 is SNHLY and CDR2 FYNNEI. The CDR3 DNA reads TGTGCCAGCAAACTGAGCTCTGGGGCCAACGTCCTGACTTTC. Encoded protein: CASKLSSGANVLTF.

This clonotype occurred a few times. V gene TRBV18 combines with J gene TRBJ2-1; TRBD2 aligns across 7 bases. Per germline, CDR1 KGHSH and CDR2 LQKENI. Trimming removed 6 bases from V and 7 bases from J; junction bases left unmatched: 9. There are 14 residues in the CDR3. CDR3 region: CASSPSGLGNEQFF. CDR3 coding DNA: TGTGCCAGCTCCCCCAGCGGACTAGGGAATGAGCAGTTCTTC.